This T cell receptor beta chain was found in a study of blood T cell repertoires in COVID-19. Study overall: Italy, Spain and the United States were the sources of the convalescent and acute COVID-19 samples. PBMCs, B-cell-depleted T cells, or T cells were the source of the cDNA or gDNA that made up the material.

Original analysis: For nucleated cells, counts were estimated from reference gene primer amplification. Here immunoSEQ multiplex PCR was the method, and the copy in TCRdb shows in-frame clones only, minus some. That table gives V, J and clone size, and the DNA gave D and trimming. The sample contains 200,000 or so clones, less than 90% of which appear only once. From germline, CDR1 is ENHRY and CDR2 SYGVKD. This CDR3 region has 15 residues. Trimming took 3 bases from V and 10 from J; bases not matched to a gene: 8. The chain carries TRBV10-3 and TRBJ1-6; 8 bases match TRBD1. This TCR came from a woman aged 50 to 65 with acute or convalescent COVID-19. Input material: peripheral blood. This CDR3 reads CAISDPGQGDSPLHF. CDR3 nucleotide sequence: TGTGCCATCAGTGATCCCGGACAGGGAGACTCACCCCTCCACTTT.